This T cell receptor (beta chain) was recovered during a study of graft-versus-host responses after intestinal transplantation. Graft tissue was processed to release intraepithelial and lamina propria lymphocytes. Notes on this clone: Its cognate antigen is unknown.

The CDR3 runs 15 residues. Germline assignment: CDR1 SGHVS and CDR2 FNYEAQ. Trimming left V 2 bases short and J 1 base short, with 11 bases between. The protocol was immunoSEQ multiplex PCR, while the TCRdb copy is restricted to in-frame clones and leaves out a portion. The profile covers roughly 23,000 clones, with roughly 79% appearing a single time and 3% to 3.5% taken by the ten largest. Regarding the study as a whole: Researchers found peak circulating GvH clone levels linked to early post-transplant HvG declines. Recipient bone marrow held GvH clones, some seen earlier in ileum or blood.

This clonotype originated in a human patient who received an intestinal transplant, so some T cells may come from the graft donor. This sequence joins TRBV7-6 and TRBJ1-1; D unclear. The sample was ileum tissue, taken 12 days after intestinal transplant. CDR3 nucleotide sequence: TGTGCCAGCAGCTTATCGGGGAACGCGAACACTGAAGCTTTCTTT. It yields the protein CASSLSGNANTEAFF.